The 3 T cell receptor beta chains below all came from one sample that was sequenced in a study of PD-L1 blockade in urothelial cancer. TCRdb's copy holds only in-frame clones and misses some; the assay was immunoSEQ multiplex PCR. The table lists 25,000 to 35,000 clones, less than 90% of them singletons, with almost 3% in the top ten. Time point indicated: peripheral blood 6 weeks after treatment start. Specimen: PBMCs, collected around atezolizumab (anti-PD-L1) treatment. The receptors were sampled from a man between 65 and 79 years old with urothelial cancer.

The CDR3 DNA reads TGTGCCAGCAGTGAGGAGGAGCCCCAGCATTTT. Its translation: CASSEEEPQHF. This chain uses TRBV6-1 with TRBJ1-5; D is uncertain. The germline gives CDR1 MNHNS, CDR2 SASEGT. V was shortened by 3 bases and J by 8 bases, with 5 bases between the two germline ends. CDR3 length equals 11 residues.

The V and J genes are TRBV6-5 and TRBJ1-3, with D hard to call. This CDR3 contains 12 residues. CDR1 is MNHEY, CDR2 SVGAGI, per germline. V was trimmed by 6 bases and J by 8 bases, leaving 11 bases between them. The CDR3 is CASSQSRDTIYF. CDR3 DNA: TGTGCCAGCAGCCAATCCCGGGACACCATATATTTT.

This clone was seen only once. The V and J genes are TRBV28 and TRBJ2-1; TRBD2 matches 10 bases. CDR3 length equals 16 residues. Unmatched junction bases numbered 9, after V lost 6 bases and J lost 4 bases. Germline V gene lookup returns CDR1 MDHEN and CDR2 SYDVKM. The CDR3 is CASSGLAAQGYNEQFF. CDR3 nucleotides: TGTGCCAGCAGCGGACTAGCGGCACAGGGGTACAATGAGCAGTTCTTC.